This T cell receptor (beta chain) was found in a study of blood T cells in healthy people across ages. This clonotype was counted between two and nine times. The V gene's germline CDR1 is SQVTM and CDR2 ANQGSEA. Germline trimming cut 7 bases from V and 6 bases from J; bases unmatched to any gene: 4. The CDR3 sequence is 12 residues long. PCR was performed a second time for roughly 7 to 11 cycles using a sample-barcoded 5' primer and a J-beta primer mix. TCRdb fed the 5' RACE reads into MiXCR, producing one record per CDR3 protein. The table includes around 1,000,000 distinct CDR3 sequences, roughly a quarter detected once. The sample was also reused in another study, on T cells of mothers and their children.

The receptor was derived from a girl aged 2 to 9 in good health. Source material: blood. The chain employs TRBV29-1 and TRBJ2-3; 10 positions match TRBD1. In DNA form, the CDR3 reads TGCAGCGGCGGACAGGGGGGTGATACGCAGTATTTT. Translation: CSGGQGGDTQYF.